A single sample gave rise to the 10 T cell receptor beta chains below, sequenced in a study of T-cell memory formation after mild COVID-19. TCRdb called the 5' RACE reads again in MiXCR, with one record for every CDR3 protein. The data show a few hundred thousand distinct CDR3 sequences, with less than 25% seen just once and 8.5% to 10% held by the top ten. Sequenced: PBMCs or a T cell subset sorted from them (not recorded which). These receptors all come from an adult woman who had mild COVID-19 (a few samples of this study predate the infection). Cell type and time point are not known.

This clonotype occurred a few times. The V gene is TRBV28, the J gene TRBJ2-3, with TRBD2 matching 11 bases. The CDR3 extends over 18 amino acids. The V segment lost 2 bases and the J segment 2 bases; nucleotides outside the gene matches: 9. CDR1 and CDR2 (germline): MDHEN, SYDVKM. The CDR3 DNA reads as TGTGCCAGCAGTTTAGATCTACTAGCGGGAGTGTCCACAGATACGCAGTATTTT. Translation gives CASSLDLLAGVSTDTQYF.

This clonotype was observed a few times. The chain employs TRBV3-1 and TRBJ1-2, with D possibly being TRBD1 (5 bases). Per the germline V gene, CDR1 is LGHDT and CDR2 is YNNKEL (reference sequence). This CDR3 is built from 14 residues. V shed 0 bases and J shed 4 bases, with 9 bases lying between them. The CDR3 DNA follows: TGTGCCAGCAGCCAAGATGTCCAGGGCTATGGCTACACCTTC. It specifies CASSQDVQGYGYTF.

In DNA, the CDR3 is TGTGCCAGCAGTCCTAGCGGGAGTAGATCTGGAGAGCAGTACTTC. The encoded protein is CASSPSGSRSGEQYF. V is TRBV12-3 or TRBV12-4 and J is TRBJ2-7; 10 bases line up with TRBD2. The trim removed 5 bases at V and 7 bases at J, leaving 11 bases unmatched. The CDR3 contains 15 residues.

In its sample, this clonotype was seen once. J is TRBJ2-4 and V is TRBV6-1; D call uncertain. Germline V gene lookup returns CDR1 MNHNS and CDR2 SASEGT. CDR3 length equals 11 residues. The V end lost 5 bases, the J end lost 13 bases, and 12 bases lay between the germline ends. The CDR3 DNA is TGTGCCAGCAGTCTATTAGAGCAGCAGTACTTC. Translation gives CASSLLEQQYF.

This clonotype came up a few times. CDR3 in DNA: TGCAGCGTTGGAATGGCCCGGGACAGCCCCTCCTACGAGCAGTACTTC. The encoded protein is CSVGMARDSPSYEQYF. This rearrangement joins TRBV29-1 to TRBJ2-7, with 7 bases identical to TRBD1. J gave up 0 bases and V 4 bases, and 12 bases lay outside the gene matches. CDR1 and CDR2 from the germline V gene are SQVTM and ANQGSEA. The CDR3 length is 16 residues.

The chain employs TRBV6-5 and TRBJ2-6, with a weak D call TRBD1 (6 bases). V lost 6 bases and J 2 bases, leaving 11 bases between the germline ends. Germline lookup yields CDR1 MNHEY and CDR2 SVGAGI. The CDR3 is 15 residues long. CDR3 nucleotide sequence: TGTGCCAGCAGACCCCCAGGGGCTGGGGCCAACGTCCTGACTTTC. Translation gives CASRPPGAGANVLTF.

This clonotype has a handful of counts. The V call is TRBV29-1, the J call TRBJ2-7; 8 bases fit TRBD1. J gave up 3 bases and V 5 bases, and 3 bases lay outside the gene matches. In germline, CDR1 is SQVTM, CDR2 ANQGSEA. This CDR3 is 12 amino acids long. The CDR3 is CSVLDRGYEQYF. The CDR3 DNA sequence: TGCAGCGTTCTAGACAGGGGCTACGAGCAGTACTTC.

V is TRBV7-9 and J is TRBJ2-1; 11 bases match TRBD2. This CDR3 is built from 16 residues. Germline V lookup: CDR1 SEHNR, CDR2 FQNEAQ (reference sequence). V was clipped by 5 bases and J by 5 bases; unmatched bases: 8. The CDR3 DNA reads TGTGCCAGCAGCGGGCTGACTAGCGGGGCACACAATGAGCAGTTCTTC. Amino acid sequence: CASSGLTSGAHNEQFF.

This clonotype has only a few counts. The chain combines TRBV5-1 with TRBJ2-5; D unresolved. This CDR3 has 14 amino acids. Trimming left V 0 bases short and J 4 bases short, with 10 bases between. Germline CDR1 and CDR2: SGHRS and YFSETQ. DNA for the CDR3: TGCGCCAGCAGCTTGGTTACGCCGGTAGAGACCCAGTACTTC. The encoded protein is CASSLVTPVETQYF. Based on the CDR3 plus reference TRBV5-1 and TRBJ2-5, the full variable domain is KAGVTQTPRYLIKTRGQQVTLSCSPISGHRSVSWYQQTPGQGLQFLFEYFSETQRNKGNFPGRFSGRQFSNSRSEMNVSTLELGDSALYLCASSLVTPVETQYFGPGTRLLVL.

The rearrangement links TRBV29-1 to TRBJ2-5; 7 bases are shared with TRBD1. The J segment lost 2 bases and the V segment lost 6 bases, leaving 6 bases of the junction unmatched. CDR1 SQVTM and CDR2 ANQGSEA come from the germline V gene. The CDR3 consists of 13 residues. The CDR3 here is CSVGQLRQETQYF. The CDR3 region has the DNA TGCAGCGTGGGACAGTTACGGCAAGAGACCCAGTACTTC.